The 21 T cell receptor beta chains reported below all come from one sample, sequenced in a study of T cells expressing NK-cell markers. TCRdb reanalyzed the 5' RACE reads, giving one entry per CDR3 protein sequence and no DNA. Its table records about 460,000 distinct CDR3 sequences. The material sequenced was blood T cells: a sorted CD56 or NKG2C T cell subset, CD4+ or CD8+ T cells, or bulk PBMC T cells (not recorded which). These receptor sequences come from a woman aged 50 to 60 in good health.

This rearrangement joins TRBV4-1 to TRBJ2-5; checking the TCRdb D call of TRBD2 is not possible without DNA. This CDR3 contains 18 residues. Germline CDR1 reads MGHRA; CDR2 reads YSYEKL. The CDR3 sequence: CASSQVNLGLAEGETQYF.

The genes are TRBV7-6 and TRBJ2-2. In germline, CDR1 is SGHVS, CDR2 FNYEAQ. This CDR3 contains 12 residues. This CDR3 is CASSTATGELFF.

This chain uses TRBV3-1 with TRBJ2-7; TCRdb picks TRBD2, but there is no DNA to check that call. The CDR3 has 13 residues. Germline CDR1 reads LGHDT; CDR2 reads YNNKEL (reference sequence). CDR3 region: CAARTSGSDEQYF.

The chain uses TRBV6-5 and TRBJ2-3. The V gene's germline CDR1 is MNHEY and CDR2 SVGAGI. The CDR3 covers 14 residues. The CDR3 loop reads CASSYSSTTDTQYF.

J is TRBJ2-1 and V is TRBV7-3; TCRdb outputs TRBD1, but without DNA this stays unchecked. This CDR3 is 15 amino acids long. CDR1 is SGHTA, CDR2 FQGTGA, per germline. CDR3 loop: CASSLRPPPGDEQFF. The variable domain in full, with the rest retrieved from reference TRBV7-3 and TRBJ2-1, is GAGVSQTPSNKVTEKGKYVELRCDPISGHTALYWYRQSLGQGPEFLIYFQGTGAADDSGLPNDRFFAVRPEGSVSTLKIQRTERGDSAVYLCASSLRPPPGDEQFFGPGTRLTVL.

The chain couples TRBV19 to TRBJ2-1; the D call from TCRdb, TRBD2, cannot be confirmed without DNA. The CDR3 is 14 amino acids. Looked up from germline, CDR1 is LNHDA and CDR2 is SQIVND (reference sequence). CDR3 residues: CASSTGLLNNEQFF.

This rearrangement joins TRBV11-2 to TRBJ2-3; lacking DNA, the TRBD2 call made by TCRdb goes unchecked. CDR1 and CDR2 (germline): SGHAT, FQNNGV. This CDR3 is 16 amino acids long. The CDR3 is CASSPGLAGRADTQYF.

CDR3 protein: CASSPRQGTQETQYF. The rearrangement joins TRBV18 to TRBJ2-5; the D gene TCRdb calls, TRBD1, cannot be checked with no DNA. Germline assignment: CDR1 KGHSH and CDR2 LQKENI. The CDR3 length is 15 residues.

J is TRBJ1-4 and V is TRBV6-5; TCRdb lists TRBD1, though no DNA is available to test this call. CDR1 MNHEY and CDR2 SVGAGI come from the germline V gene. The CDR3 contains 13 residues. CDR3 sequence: CASRGGPNEKLFF.

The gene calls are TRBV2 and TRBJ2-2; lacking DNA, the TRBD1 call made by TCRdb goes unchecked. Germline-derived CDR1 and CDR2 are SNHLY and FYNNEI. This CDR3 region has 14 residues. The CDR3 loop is CASSVSGATGELFF.

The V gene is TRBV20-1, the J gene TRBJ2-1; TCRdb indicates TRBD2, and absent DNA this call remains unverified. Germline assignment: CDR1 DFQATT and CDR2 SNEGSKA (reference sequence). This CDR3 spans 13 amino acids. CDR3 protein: CSGKRGGRGEQFF.

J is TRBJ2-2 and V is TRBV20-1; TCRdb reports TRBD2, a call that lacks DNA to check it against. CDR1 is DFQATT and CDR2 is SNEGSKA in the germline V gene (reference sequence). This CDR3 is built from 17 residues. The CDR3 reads CSARAPVGLAGTGELFF.

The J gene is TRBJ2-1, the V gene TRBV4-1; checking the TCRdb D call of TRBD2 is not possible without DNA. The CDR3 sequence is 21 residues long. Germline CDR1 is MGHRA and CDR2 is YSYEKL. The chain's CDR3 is CASSQRAASVLLIQPYNEQFF.

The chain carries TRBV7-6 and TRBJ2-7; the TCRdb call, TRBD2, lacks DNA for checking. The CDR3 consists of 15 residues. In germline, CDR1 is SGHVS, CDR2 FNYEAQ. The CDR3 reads CASSRPTGASYEQYF.

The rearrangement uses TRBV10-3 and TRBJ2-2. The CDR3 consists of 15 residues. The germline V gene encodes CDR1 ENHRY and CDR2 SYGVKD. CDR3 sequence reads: CAIRDSLLNTGELFF.

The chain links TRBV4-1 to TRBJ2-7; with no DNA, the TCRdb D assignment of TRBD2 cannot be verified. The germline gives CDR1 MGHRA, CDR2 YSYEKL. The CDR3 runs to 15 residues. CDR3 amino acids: CASSQERRAPYEQYF.

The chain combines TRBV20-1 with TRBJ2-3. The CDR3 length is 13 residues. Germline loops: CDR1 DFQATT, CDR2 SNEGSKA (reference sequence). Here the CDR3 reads CSARETSTDTQYF.

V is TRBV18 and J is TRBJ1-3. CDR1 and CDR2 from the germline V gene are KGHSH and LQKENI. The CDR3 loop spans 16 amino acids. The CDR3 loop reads CASSPQGQVSGNTIYF.

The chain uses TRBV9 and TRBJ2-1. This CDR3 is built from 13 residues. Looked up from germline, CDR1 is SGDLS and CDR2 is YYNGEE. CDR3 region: CASSVQVIGEQFF. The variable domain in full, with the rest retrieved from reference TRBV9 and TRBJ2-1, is DSGVTQTPKHLITATGQRVTLRCSPRSGDLSVYWYQQSLDQGLQFLIQYYNGEERAKGNILERFSAQQFPDLHSELNLSSLELGDSALYFCASSVQVIGEQFFGPGTRLTVL.

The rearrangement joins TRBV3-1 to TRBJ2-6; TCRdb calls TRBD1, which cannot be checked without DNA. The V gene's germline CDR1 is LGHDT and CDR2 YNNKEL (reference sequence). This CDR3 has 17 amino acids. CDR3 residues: CASSQDRTVSGANVLTF.

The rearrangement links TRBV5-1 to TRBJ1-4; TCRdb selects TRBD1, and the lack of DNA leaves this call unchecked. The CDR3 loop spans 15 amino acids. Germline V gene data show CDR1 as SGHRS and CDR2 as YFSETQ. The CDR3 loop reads CASSATGRTNEKLFF.